The T cell receptor (beta chain) described here comes from a study of blood T cell repertoires in COVID-19. About the research overall: The study drew acute and convalescent COVID-19 samples from the United States, Italy and Spain. T cells, B-cell-depleted T cells, or PBMCs provided the cDNA or gDNA that served as material.

Per the germline V gene, CDR1 is SEHNR and CDR2 is FQNEAQ (reference sequence). The V gene end was trimmed by 1 base and the J gene end by 2 bases; junction bases not matched to a gene: 12. CDR3 length: 19 amino acids. This clone was seen many times. Original data processing: Estimates of nucleated cell counts were drawn from the amplification of reference gene primers. The assay was immunoSEQ multiplex PCR, and TCRdb's table has in-frame clones only and misses some. Clone size and V and J calls were adopted from that table, with D and trimming inferred from the DNA. The sample has around 320,000 clones; 65% to 90% are singletons.

The V gene is TRBV7-9, the J gene TRBJ1-5; 9 nucleotides agree with TRBD1. The sequenced sample was peripheral blood. The receptor was derived from a human donor in a cohort sampled during active COVID-19. CDR3 region: CASSLDRKNRGHGNQPQHF. The DNA of the CDR3 is TGTGCCAGCAGCTTAGATCGTAAAAACAGGGGGCATGGCAATCAGCCCCAGCATTTT.